The rows below give T cell receptor beta chains drawn from one sample of a study of shared clonotypes between healthy human individuals. The data were produced by immunoSEQ multiplex PCR, yet TCRdb's version contains in-frame clones alone and is incomplete. In the table there are approximately 1.1 million clones, more than 75% of which are singletons. Sample: memory CD4+ T cells from PBMCs. Receptors were obtained from a man aged 18-30 years in good health. Some clones in this sample may be carry-over from other donors' samples. Both conserved end residues are part of each CDR3. The D gene is left open where the match is weak. The size of a clone is reported for some rows only, either as once, few or many, or as a class for expanded clones.

d_gene: NA; v_gene: TRBV18; abundance: NA; j_gene: TRBJ1-1; CDR3nt: TGTGCCAGCTCACCCACTGGGCTGAACACTGAAGCTTTCTTT; CDR3aa: CASSPTGLNTEAFF
d_gene: NA; v_gene: TRBV30; abundance: once; j_gene: TRBJ2-5; CDR3nt: NA; CDR3aa: CAWSVASGNARYF
d_gene: TRBD1; v_gene: TRBV6-1; abundance: NA; j_gene: TRBJ1-5; CDR3nt: TGTGCCAGCAGTGTATCGACAGGGGCCCAGCCCCAGCATTTT; CDR3aa: CASSVSTGAQPQHF
d_gene: NA; v_gene: TRBV7-2; abundance: few; j_gene: TRBJ2-5; CDR3nt: TGTGCCAGCAGCTTAGGGGGACGGAGAAGCCAGTACTTC; CDR3aa: CASSLGGRRSQYF
d_gene: NA; v_gene: TRBV29-1; abundance: NA; j_gene: TRBJ2-3; CDR3nt: TGCAGCGTTCAGCCCTCGACAGGAAGCACAGATACGCAGTATTTT; CDR3aa: CSVQPSTGSTDTQYF
d_gene: TRBD1; v_gene: TRBV5-1; abundance: NA; j_gene: TRBJ2-7; CDR3nt: TGCGCCAGCAGCTTGTTGCAGGGGGCCCATCAGGGCGAGCAGTACTTC; CDR3aa: CASSLLQGAHQGEQYF
d_gene: TRBD2; v_gene: TRBV29-1; abundance: NA; j_gene: TRBJ2-7; CDR3nt: TGCAGCACGACTAGCGGGAGGGGTAGTTCCTACGAGCAGTACTTC; CDR3aa: CSTTSGRGSSYEQYF
d_gene: TRBD2; v_gene: TRBV7-3; abundance: NA; j_gene: TRBJ2-7; CDR3nt: TGTGCCAGCAGCCCCCAGGGAGGGGCCTACGAGCAGTACTTC; CDR3aa: CASSPQGGAYEQYF
d_gene: NA; v_gene: TRBV6-1; abundance: NA; j_gene: TRBJ2-3; CDR3nt: TGTGCCAGCCGCGGGGGCTCCCCTACGCAGTATTTT; CDR3aa: CASRGGSPTQYF
d_gene: NA; v_gene: TRBV25-1; abundance: NA; j_gene: TRBJ2-7; CDR3nt: TGTGCCAGCAGTGAGGGGGGAGGCTACGAGCAGTACTTC; CDR3aa: CASSEGGGYEQYF
d_gene: TRBD2; v_gene: TRBV5-4; abundance: NA; j_gene: TRBJ2-3; CDR3nt: TGTGCCAGCAGCTTGGGGCTGACTAGCGGGAGCGGAGATACGCAGTATTTT; CDR3aa: CASSLGLTSGSGDTQYF
d_gene: TRBD2; v_gene: TRBV5-4; abundance: NA; j_gene: TRBJ2-2; CDR3nt: TGTGCCAGCAGCCCTGGCGGGAGCACCGGGGAGCTGTTTTTT; CDR3aa: CASSPGGSTGELFF
d_gene: NA; v_gene: TRBV5-6; abundance: once; j_gene: TRBJ2-1; CDR3nt: TGTGCCAGCAGCAGGGGAGTTTTACGGGTCAATGAGCAGTTCTTC; CDR3aa: CASSRGVLRVNEQFF
d_gene: NA; v_gene: TRBV4-3; abundance: NA; j_gene: TRBJ1-2; CDR3nt: TGCGCCAGCAGCCAAGACCCTAGAAGAGTAGAAGGCTACACCTTC; CDR3aa: CASSQDPRRVEGYTF
d_gene: NA; v_gene: TRBV30; abundance: NA; j_gene: TRBJ1-1; CDR3nt: TGTGCCTGGAGTCCCCGGGCCTTGAGGACTGAAGCTTTCTTT; CDR3aa: CAWSPRALRTEAFF
d_gene: TRBD1; v_gene: TRBV30; abundance: few; j_gene: TRBJ1-1; CDR3nt: TGTGCCTGGAGGGGGACAGGGGCTGATGAAGCTTTCTTT; CDR3aa: CAWRGTGADEAFF
d_gene: TRBD2; v_gene: TRBV2; abundance: NA; j_gene: TRBJ2-1; CDR3nt: TGTGCCAGCAGTGACCCTAGCGGCTACAATGAGCAGTTCTTC; CDR3aa: CASSDPSGYNEQFF
d_gene: TRBD2; v_gene: TRBV7-2; abundance: NA; j_gene: TRBJ2-3; CDR3nt: TGTGCCAGCAGCTACTCTAGCGGGAGGATCACAGATACGCAGTATTTT; CDR3aa: CASSYSSGRITDTQYF
d_gene: TRBD1; v_gene: TRBV25-1; abundance: NA; j_gene: TRBJ1-5; CDR3nt: TGTGCCACCAGCGCAGGGGGCGAAGGTTTATCTCAGCCCCAGCATTTT; CDR3aa: CATSAGGEGLSQPQHF
d_gene: TRBD1; v_gene: TRBV27; abundance: NA; j_gene: TRBJ2-7; CDR3nt: TGTGCCAGCAGTATTGGGGACAGGAAGCGGTTCAGCTCCTACGAGCAGTACTTC; CDR3aa: CASSIGDRKRFSSYEQYF
d_gene: TRBD2; v_gene: TRBV27; abundance: NA; j_gene: TRBJ2-7; CDR3nt: TGTGCCAGCAGACAAGGACTAGCGGGGACCTACGAGCAGTACTTC; CDR3aa: CASRQGLAGTYEQYF
d_gene: NA; v_gene: TRBV6-5; abundance: once; j_gene: TRBJ2-7; CDR3nt: TGTGCCAGCAGTCCGGGACACCCGAACCCTTACGAGCAGTACTTC; CDR3aa: CASSPGHPNPYEQYF
d_gene: TRBD2; v_gene: TRBV14; abundance: NA; j_gene: TRBJ2-7; CDR3nt: TGTGCCAGCAGCCAGGCTCCGGGACTAGCGGGTTCCCGCTCCTACGAGCAGTACTTC; CDR3aa: CASSQAPGLAGSRSYEQYF
d_gene: NA; v_gene: TRBV6-5; abundance: NA; j_gene: TRBJ2-7; CDR3nt: TGTGCCAGCAGTTCCCCCGGCAGCTACGAGCAGTACTTC; CDR3aa: CASSSPGSYEQYF
d_gene: NA; v_gene: TRBV19; abundance: NA; j_gene: TRBJ2-7; CDR3nt: TGTGCCAGTAGTATAACCGGGGGCAAGGGCGAGCAGTACTTC; CDR3aa: CASSITGGKGEQYF
d_gene: TRBD2; v_gene: TRBV2; abundance: NA; j_gene: TRBJ2-2; CDR3nt: TGTGCCAGCAGCACCAGCGGGAGGGGAGCCGGGGAGCTGTTTTTT; CDR3aa: CASSTSGRGAGELFF
d_gene: NA; v_gene: TRBV25-1; abundance: NA; j_gene: TRBJ2-3; CDR3nt: TGTGCCAGCAGTGTTGAAGCGGACAGCACAGATACGCAGTATTTT; CDR3aa: CASSVEADSTDTQYF
d_gene: TRBD1; v_gene: TRBV6-1; abundance: NA; j_gene: TRBJ1-4; CDR3nt: TGTGCCAGCAGTGACCCGGGACAGGGCTATGGAAAACTGTTTTTT; CDR3aa: CASSDPGQGYGKLFF
d_gene: NA; v_gene: TRBV11-2; abundance: NA; j_gene: TRBJ1-1; CDR3nt: TGTGCCAGCAGCTTAGCGGGAACAGGACACACTGAAGCTTTCTTT; CDR3aa: CASSLAGTGHTEAFF
d_gene: TRBD1; v_gene: TRBV6-5; abundance: NA; j_gene: TRBJ2-2; CDR3nt: TGTGCCAGCAGTTACCGATGGACAGGGAGAGGCGGGGAGCTGTTTTTT; CDR3aa: CASSYRWTGRGGELFF
d_gene: NA; v_gene: TRBV6-4; abundance: NA; j_gene: TRBJ2-7; CDR3nt: TGTGCCAGCAGCGCCCCCCCAAACAGCGCCTACGAGCAGTACTTC; CDR3aa: CASSAPPNSAYEQYF
d_gene: NA; v_gene: TRBV5-5; abundance: NA; j_gene: TRBJ2-2; CDR3nt: TGTGCCAGCAGCGGACGAGAGAACACCGGGGAGCTGTTTTTT; CDR3aa: CASSGRENTGELFF
d_gene: NA; v_gene: TRBV7-7; abundance: NA; j_gene: TRBJ2-2; CDR3nt: TGTGCCAGCAGCCCCCGGGACCGGAACACCGGGGAGCTGTTTTTT; CDR3aa: CASSPRDRNTGELFF
d_gene: NA; v_gene: TRBV5-1; abundance: NA; j_gene: TRBJ1-1; CDR3nt: TGCGCCAGCAGCCTGGGTCAAACTGAAGCTTTCTTT; CDR3aa: CASSLGQTEAFF
d_gene: NA; v_gene: TRBV7-8; abundance: NA; j_gene: TRBJ2-7; CDR3nt: TGTGCCAGCAGCTTAGCACAGGGTCCCTTCTACGAGCAGTACTTC; CDR3aa: CASSLAQGPFYEQYF
d_gene: NA; v_gene: TRBV19; abundance: NA; j_gene: TRBJ2-2; CDR3nt: TGTGCCAGTAACCTTCGGTTATTGGCCGGGGAGCTGTTTTTT; CDR3aa: CASNLRLLAGELFF
d_gene: TRBD1; v_gene: TRBV7-9; abundance: NA; j_gene: TRBJ1-1; CDR3nt: TGTGCCAGCAGCCCCGGGACAGGGAGGACTGAAGCTTTCTTT; CDR3aa: CASSPGTGRTEAFF
d_gene: NA; v_gene: TRBV29-1; abundance: NA; j_gene: TRBJ2-3; CDR3nt: TGCAGCGTTGAGCCCACTGCAGATACGCAGTATTTT; CDR3aa: CSVEPTADTQYF
d_gene: NA; v_gene: TRBV7-8; abundance: NA; j_gene: TRBJ2-6; CDR3nt: TGTGCCAGCAGCTTAGGCAGGGGAAGGTCTGGGGCCAACGTCCTGACTTTC; CDR3aa: CASSLGRGRSGANVLTF
d_gene: NA; v_gene: TRBV7-8; abundance: NA; j_gene: TRBJ1-2; CDR3nt: TGTGCCAGCAGCCCTTTCGGGGTGTTTGATGGCTACACCTTC; CDR3aa: CASSPFGVFDGYTF
d_gene: TRBD2; v_gene: TRBV4-1; abundance: once; j_gene: TRBJ2-2; CDR3nt: TGCGCCAGCAGCCAAGAGGGGCTAGCGGGAGAGGAGCTGTTTTTT; CDR3aa: CASSQEGLAGEELFF
d_gene: TRBD1; v_gene: TRBV7-6; abundance: NA; j_gene: TRBJ2-4; CDR3nt: TGTGCCAGCAGCTTAGCCGGAGGACAGGGAAACATTCAGTACTTC; CDR3aa: CASSLAGGQGNIQYF
d_gene: TRBD1; v_gene: TRBV5-6; abundance: NA; j_gene: TRBJ1-2; CDR3nt: TGTGCCAGCAGCTTGCGACAGGGGGATGGCTACACCTTC; CDR3aa: CASSLRQGDGYTF
d_gene: TRBD2; v_gene: TRBV11-2; abundance: NA; j_gene: TRBJ2-1; CDR3nt: TGTGCCAGCAGACCCCTGGTCGGCGGGAGGGCTTTGGTCGATGAGCAGTTCTTC; CDR3aa: CASRPLVGGRALVDEQFF
d_gene: NA; v_gene: TRBV5-1; abundance: NA; j_gene: TRBJ2-3; CDR3nt: TGCGCCAGCCGGCGGACCGCTAGCACAGATACGCAGTATTTT; CDR3aa: CASRRTASTDTQYF
d_gene: NA; v_gene: TRBV27; abundance: NA; j_gene: TRBJ2-7; CDR3nt: TGTGCCAGCAGTCCGCGGGGACAGCGGAATTACGAGCAGTACTTC; CDR3aa: CASSPRGQRNYEQYF
d_gene: NA; v_gene: TRBV5-4; abundance: NA; j_gene: TRBJ2-7; CDR3nt: TGTGCCAGCACCCTCTGGGGGGCGGGTGAGCAGTACTTC; CDR3aa: CASTLWGAGEQYF
d_gene: TRBD1; v_gene: TRBV27; abundance: NA; j_gene: TRBJ2-7; CDR3nt: TGTGCCAGCAGACACACCGGGACAGTTGAGCAGTACTTC; CDR3aa: CASRHTGTVEQYF
d_gene: TRBD2; v_gene: TRBV6-5; abundance: once; j_gene: TRBJ2-3; CDR3nt: TGTGCCACTAAACTAGCGGGAGGGCCCACAGATACGCAGTATTTT; CDR3aa: CATKLAGGPTDTQYF
d_gene: NA; v_gene: TRBV19; abundance: NA; j_gene: TRBJ1-2; CDR3nt: TGTGCCAGTAGTATCGGGACGGAGCCTAACTATGGCTACACCTTC; CDR3aa: CASSIGTEPNYGYTF
d_gene: TRBD1; v_gene: TRBV2; abundance: NA; j_gene: TRBJ1-2; CDR3nt: TGTGCCAGCAGTGAAATTAGGACAGGGTACCCATACACCTTC; CDR3aa: CASSEIRTGYPYTF
d_gene: NA; v_gene: TRBV28; abundance: NA; j_gene: TRBJ1-2; CDR3nt: TGTGCCAGCAGTTTTGGTTCGACTAACTATGGCTACACCTTC; CDR3aa: CASSFGSTNYGYTF